One and the same sample provided the 9 T cell receptor beta chains below, sequenced in a study of beta chain features in type 1 diabetes (dated by TCRdb to the late 2010s). Library preparation used the immunoSEQ multiplex PCR assay. The High Capacity cDNA Reverse Transcription Kit was used to reverse transcribe all of the isolated RNA, meaning that expressed TCRB transcripts were what got sequenced. TCRdb obtained this table from immuneACCESS and retained in-frame rearrangements with V and J assigned. These tables miss some clones; where compared with another copy, unresolved V genes account for less than half of the shortfall, and the remainder is unexplained. This sample lists over 500,000 clones; roughly 15% were detected once. About 0.097% of the sample rests with the top ten. The sample comprised naive CD4+ T cells from blood. This sample's cell subset or site label indicates: true naive CD4+ T cells. Source of these receptors: a man aged 18-30 years in good health.

CDR3 sequence: CASIMGTSSFGYEQFF. CDR3 nucleotide sequence: TGTGCCAGCATCATGGGGACTAGCTCATTTGGCTATGAGCAGTTCTTC. The gene calls are TRBV7-9 and TRBJ2-1; 9 bases line up with TRBD2. V shed 7 bases, J shed 8 bases, and the junction held 15 bases outside the gene matches. CDR1 is SEHNR and CDR2 is FQNEAQ in the germline V gene (reference sequence). CDR3 length: 16 residues.

This chain connects TRBV7-8 to TRBJ2-1; TRBD1 might be the D (5 bases). Germline V gives CDR1 SGHVS, CDR2 FQNEAQ. Trimming removed 5 bases from V and 6 bases from J, with 14 bases in between. The length of the CDR3 is 14 residues. The CDR3 region has the DNA TGTGCCAGCAGCCCTATCGCAGGGATCAATGAGCAGTTCTTC. This translates into CASSPIAGINEQFF.

This clone was counted between two and nine times. The V call is TRBV7-3, the J call TRBJ1-2; D is uncertain. CDR1 and CDR2 from the germline V gene are SGHTA and FQGTGA. CDR3 size: 12 residues. Trimming shortened V by 4 bases and J by 6 bases, and 9 bases separated the two germline ends. The DNA of the CDR3 is TGTGCCAGCAGCTCCGGGTCGGATGGCTACACCTTC. Its translation is CASSSGSDGYTF.

This sequence joins TRBV15 and TRBJ1-1; D is unresolved. V dropped 4 bases and J dropped 6 bases, with 6 bases sitting between them. Per the germline V gene, CDR1 is LNHNV and CDR2 is YYDKDF (reference sequence). This CDR3 has 11 residues. CDR3: CATSMGAEAFF. DNA for the CDR3: TGTGCCACCAGCATGGGCGCTGAAGCTTTCTTT. Full variable domain (remainder filled in from reference TRBV15 and TRBJ1-1): DAMVIQNPRYQVTQFGKPVTLSCSQTLNHNVMYWYQQKSSQAPKLLFHYYDKDFNNEADTPDNFQSRRPNTSFCFLDIRSPGLGDTAMYLCATSMGAEAFFGQGTRLTVV.

This chain joins TRBV5-1 and TRBJ2-7; TRBD2 agrees at 11 bases. Germline loops: CDR1 SGHRS, CDR2 YFSETQ. V dropped 7 bases and J dropped 6; count of bases not matched to a gene: 12. This CDR3 is 15 amino acids long. The CDR3 DNA sequence: TGCGCCAGCGTCGGACTAGCGGGTGGGCCCGGCGAGCAGTACTTC. This codes for CASVGLAGGPGEQYF.

Only a few counts were recorded for this clone. The chain has TRBV4-1 and TRBJ2-7; 10 bases match TRBD2. The CDR3 loop spans 16 amino acids. J was trimmed by 4 bases and V by 0 bases; bases with no gene match: 6. Germline V gene data show CDR1 as MGHRA and CDR2 as YSYEKL. CDR3 sequence reads: CASSQDRAGGSYEQYF. The CDR3 bases are TGCGCCAGCAGCCAAGATCGAGCGGGAGGGTCTTACGAGCAGTACTTC.

The gene calls are TRBV7-2 and TRBJ1-2; 9 nucleotides match TRBD1. The CDR3 totals 16 residues. CDR1 and CDR2 (germline): SGHTA, FQGNSA. V lost 5 bases to trimming and J lost 4 bases; unmatched junction nucleotides: 11. CDR3 in DNA: TGTGCCAGCAGCGAAGTCGGGACAGGGAGGCTCTATGGCTACACCTTC. Amino acids: CASSEVGTGRLYGYTF.

This sequence joins TRBV28 and TRBJ2-3; tentative D call: TRBD2 (7 bases). This CDR3 contains 19 residues. CDR1 and CDR2 from the germline V gene are MDHEN and SYDVKM. The germline V and J ends were trimmed by 1 base and 2 bases, with 22 bases remaining between them. CDR3 nucleotide sequence: TGTGCCAGCAGTTTATTAACAGTCAGAAGGCGGGGGCCCACAGATACGCAGTATTTT. Translated, it gives CASSLLTVRRRGPTDTQYF.

This clone appeared a few times. The chain is built from TRBV2 and TRBJ1-4; possibly TRBD1 for D (5 bases). CDR3 size: 13 residues. From germline, CDR1 is SNHLY and CDR2 FYNNEI. Trimming cost V 6 bases and J 8 bases, with 13 bases left between them. This CDR3 reads CASSLGAGEKLFF. The CDR3 DNA sequence: TGTGCCAGCAGCCTCGGGGCGGGGGAAAAACTGTTTTTT.